The 2 T cell receptor beta chains in this list originate from one sample, sequenced in a study of beta chain features in type 1 diabetes. The study reverse transcribed the entire isolated RNA, so it sequenced expressed TCRB transcripts. Sequenced by immunoSEQ multiplex PCR; TCRdb stores in-frame clones only, minus some. This table has 900,000 or so clones, roughly 15% appearing once. Sequenced input: naive CD4+ T cells from blood. Source of these receptors: a woman aged 18-29 years in good health.

The V and J genes are TRBV4-3 and TRBJ2-7, with 7 bases matching TRBD2. Trimming at V came to 0 bases and at J to 2 bases, leaving 10 bases not matched to a gene. Per the germline V gene, CDR1 is LGHNA and CDR2 is YSLEER. This CDR3 is built from 17 residues. The CDR3 DNA reads TGCGCCAGCAGCCAAGACGGGTCTAGCGGCTTCCCCTACGAGCAGTACTTC. This sequence encodes CASSQDGSSGFPYEQYF.

For the CDR3, the DNA is TGTGCCCACCTCATCCCCGGAGTTTTCCACAATGAGCAGTTCTTC. The encoded protein is CAHLIPGVFHNEQFF. The V call is TRBV21-1, the J call TRBJ2-1; the D call TRBD2 from the table was never checked on the DNA. TRBV21-1 is an annotated pseudogene. The CDR3 runs 15 residues.